This T cell receptor beta chain came from a study of T cell responses to AZD1222 COVID-19 vaccine. Method: immunoSEQ multiplex PCR; TCRdb's copy keeps in-frame clones and lacks some. Of over 95,000 clones in the sample, just over 90% are singletons; the top ten hold 4.5%. Study results and limitations: Females made up more of the donors, who were largely white British, and clonal diversity may have come out too low.

The V and J ends lost 4 bases and 4 bases respectively, with 20 bases between them. CDR1 and CDR2 (germline): KGHDR, SFDVKD. This CDR3 has 17 amino acids. This clone was seen a handful of times. Its specificity is unknown. Here the sequenced sample was peripheral blood, taken on day 0 of AZD1222 vaccination. The chain links TRBV24-1 to TRBJ2-3; the D gene is possibly TRBD1 (6 bases). The origin of this receptor is an adult in good health. The CDR3 coding sequence is TGTGCCACCAGTGAAGCTGGACAGCCCCAAGGGGCAGATACGCAGTATTTT. Residues: CATSEAGQPQGADTQYF.